This is a list of T cell receptor beta chains from one sample in a study of regulatory T cells in long-lasting Graves disease. MiXCR, run by TCRdb on the multiplex PCR reads, gives a single entry per CDR3 protein. There are 620,000 or so distinct CDR3 sequences in the sample; about 16% occur only once, and approximately 18% lies in the top ten. These data were also filed under a second study, of T cells in Graves' hyperthyroidism and ophthalmopathy.

Material: peripheral blood mononuclear cells (PBMCs), obtained at new diagnosis, from a patient treated with antithyroid drugs. The source is a woman aged 25 to 39 with Graves disease. Each CDR3 is given with its conserved first and last residue. A D gene is named only where the DNA matches it firmly. Only part of the rows carry a size: once, few, many, or a class if the clone is expanded.

cdr3_length clone_size j_call v_call d_call cdr3_aa cdr3_nt
16 many TRBJ1-2 TRBV27 TRBD1 CASSLSPPLTGAGYTF TGTGCCAGCAGTTTATCCCCCCCCCTAACAGGGGCCGGCTACACCTTC
16 many TRBJ1-1 TRBV9 NA CASSATAAGLNTEAFF TGTGCCAGCAGCGCAACAGCTGCAGGGTTGAACACTGAAGCTTTCTTT
14 many TRBJ2-7 TRBV5-1 TRBD2 CASSLTSGNYEQYF TGTGCCAGCAGCTTGACTAGCGGGAACTACGAGCAGTACTTC
13 few TRBJ1-6 TRBV7-9 NA CASSLNPVSPLHF TGTGCCAGCAGCTTAAATCCCGTTTCACCCCTCCACTTT
15 many TRBJ2-3 TRBV7-8 TRBD2 CAISGGLASTDTQYF TGTGCCATCTCGGGGGGGCTCGCTAGCACAGATACGCAGTATTTT
13 few TRBJ2-5 TRBV6-1 TRBD2 CASEGLVIETQYF TGTGCCAGCGAGGGACTAGTTATAGAGACCCAGTACTTC
16 NA TRBJ1-6 TRBV14 TRBD1 CASSLRQGAQNSPLHF TGTGCCAGCAGCCTCAGACAGGGGGCTCAGAATTCACCCCTCCACTTT
13 NA TRBJ1-5 TRBV30 NA CAWSVSLGQPQHF TGTGCCTGGAGTGTAAGTCTAGGACAGCCCCAGCATTTT
14 many TRBJ2-1 TRBV20-1 TRBD2 CSQIGREIWDEQFF TGCAGTCAAATCGGGCGGGAGATTTGGGATGAGCAGTTCTTC
14 NA TRBJ1-2 TRBV7-2 NA CASSLITTGYGYTF TGTGCCAGCAGCTTAATTACAACTGGCTATGGCTACACCTTC
15 NA TRBJ2-2 TRBV4-2 TRBD2 CASSQGLAGAGELFF TGTGCCAGCAGCCAAGGACTAGCGGGAGCCGGGGAGCTGTTTTTT
14 NA TRBJ2-6 TRBV28 NA CASSSLGGANVLTF TGTGCCAGCAGTTCCCTGGGCGGGGCCAACGTCCTGACTTTC
15 many TRBJ1-6 TRBV11-2 NA CASSVQGPDNSPLHF TGTGCCAGCAGCGTACAGGGACCGGATAATTCACCCCTCCACTTT
13 NA TRBJ1-5 TRBV18 NA CASSRGVNQPQHF TGTGCCAGCTCCCGGGGTGTTAATCAGCCCCAGCATTTT
16 NA TRBJ2-7 TRBV20-1 TRBD2 CSARLSGLARTYEQYF TGCAGTGCTCGCCTCTCGGGACTAGCGAGAACATACGAGCAGTACTTC
16 many TRBJ1-3 TRBV12-3/TRBV12-4 NA CASSLVLWGSGNTIYF TGTGCCAGCAGTTTAGTCTTATGGGGGTCTGGAAACACCATATATTTT
15 NA TRBJ2-7 TRBV15 NA CATSRDQTGLYEQYF TGTGCCACCAGCAGAGACCAGACAGGCCTCTACGAGCAGTACTTC
14 NA TRBJ1-2 TRBV19 NA CASSIDGQTKGYTF TGTGCCAGTAGTATAGATGGACAGACCAAGGGCTACACCTTC
14 NA TRBJ1-4 TRBV28 NA CASTEPFRNEKLFF TGTGCCAGCACCGAGCCCTTTAGGAATGAAAAACTGTTTTTT
15 few TRBJ1-1 TRBV5-1 NA CASSLFPGSNTEAFF TGCGCCAGCAGCTTGTTTCCAGGTTCGAACACTGAAGCTTTCTTT